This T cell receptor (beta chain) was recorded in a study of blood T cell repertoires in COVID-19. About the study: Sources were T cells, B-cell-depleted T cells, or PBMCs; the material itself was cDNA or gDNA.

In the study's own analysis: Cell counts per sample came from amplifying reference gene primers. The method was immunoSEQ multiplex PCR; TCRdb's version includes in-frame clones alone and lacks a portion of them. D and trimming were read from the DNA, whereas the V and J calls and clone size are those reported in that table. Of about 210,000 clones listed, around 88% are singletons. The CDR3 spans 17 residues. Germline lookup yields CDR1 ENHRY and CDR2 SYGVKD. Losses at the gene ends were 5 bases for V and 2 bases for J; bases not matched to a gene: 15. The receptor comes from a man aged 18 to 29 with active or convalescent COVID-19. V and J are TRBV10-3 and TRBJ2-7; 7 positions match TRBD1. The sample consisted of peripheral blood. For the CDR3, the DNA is TGTGCCATCAGTCCCCTTGGCTCGGGACAGCCGACCTACGAGCAGTACTTC. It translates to CAISPLGSGQPTYEQYF.